This T cell receptor (beta chain) appears in the sequencing data of a study of blood T cell repertoires in COVID-19. At the level of the study: T cells, B-cell-depleted T cells, or PBMCs supplied cDNA or gDNA.

This CDR3 contains 18 residues. Germline V CDR1 and CDR2: SGHNT, YYREEE (reference sequence). The V end lost 5 bases, the J end lost 0 bases, and 18 bases lay between the germline ends. Sequenced by immunoSEQ multiplex PCR; TCRdb stores in-frame clones only, minus some. The sample shows tens of thousands of clones, 80% to 85% of them seen only once. The receptor comes from a young man with COVID-19, enrolled during active disease. This chain uses TRBV5-4 with TRBJ2-6, with D possibly matching TRBD2 (5 bases). The sample consisted of peripheral blood. The CDR3 DNA is TGTGCCAGCAGTGGTGGAAGGACGGGGAGCTCTGGGGCCAACGTCCTGACTTTC. It codes for CASSGGRTGSSGANVLTF.